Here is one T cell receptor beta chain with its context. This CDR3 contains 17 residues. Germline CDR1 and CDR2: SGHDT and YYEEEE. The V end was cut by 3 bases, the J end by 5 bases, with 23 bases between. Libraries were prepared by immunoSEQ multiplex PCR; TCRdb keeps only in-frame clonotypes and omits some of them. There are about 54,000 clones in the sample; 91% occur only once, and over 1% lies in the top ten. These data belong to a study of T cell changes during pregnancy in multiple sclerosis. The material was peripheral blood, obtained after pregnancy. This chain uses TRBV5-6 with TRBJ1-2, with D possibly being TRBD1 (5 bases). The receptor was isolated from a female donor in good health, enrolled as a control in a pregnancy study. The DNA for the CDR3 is TGTGCCAGCAGCTCAGGGATGGAACATCTAGGAGTTTATGGCTACACCTTC. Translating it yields CASSSGMEHLGVYGYTF.